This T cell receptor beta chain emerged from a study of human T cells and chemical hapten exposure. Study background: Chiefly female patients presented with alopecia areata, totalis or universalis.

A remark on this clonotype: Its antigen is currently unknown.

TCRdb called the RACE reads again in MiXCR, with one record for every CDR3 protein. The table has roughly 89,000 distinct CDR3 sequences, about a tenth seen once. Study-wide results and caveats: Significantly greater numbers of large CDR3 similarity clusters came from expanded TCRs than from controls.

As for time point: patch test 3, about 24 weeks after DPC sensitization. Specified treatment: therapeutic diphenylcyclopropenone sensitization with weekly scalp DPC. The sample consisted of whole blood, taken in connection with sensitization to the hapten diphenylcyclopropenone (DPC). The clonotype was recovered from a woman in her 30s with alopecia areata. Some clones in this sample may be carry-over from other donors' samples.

CDR3 in DNA: TGTGCCAGCAGCTGGGGGGGAGACAGCTACTCTGGGGCCAACGTCCTGACTTTC. It codes for CASSWGGDSYSGANVLTF. This chain uses TRBV12-3 or TRBV12-4 with TRBJ2-6; 7 bases map to TRBD2. Trimming removed 6 bases from V and 0 bases from J; junction bases left unmatched: 11. This CDR3 is 18 amino acids long.